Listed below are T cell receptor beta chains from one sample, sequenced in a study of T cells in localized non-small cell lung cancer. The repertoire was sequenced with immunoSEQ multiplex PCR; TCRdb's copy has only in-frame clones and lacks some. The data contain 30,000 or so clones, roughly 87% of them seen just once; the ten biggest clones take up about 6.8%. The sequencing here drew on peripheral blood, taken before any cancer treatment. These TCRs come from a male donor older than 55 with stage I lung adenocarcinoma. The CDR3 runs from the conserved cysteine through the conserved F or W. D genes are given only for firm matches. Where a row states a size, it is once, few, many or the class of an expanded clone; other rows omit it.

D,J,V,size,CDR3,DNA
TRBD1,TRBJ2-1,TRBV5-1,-,CASSYGQVNEQFF,TGCGCCAGCAGCTACGGACAGGTCAATGAGCAGTTCTTC
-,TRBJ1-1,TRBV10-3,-,CAISEGFGRGVNTEAFF,TGTGCCATCAGTGAGGGGTTTGGCAGGGGTGTAAACACTGAAGCTTTCTTT
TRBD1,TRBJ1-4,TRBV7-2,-,CASSLDRGFNEKLFF,TGTGCCAGCAGCTTAGACAGGGGTTTCAATGAAAAACTGTTTTTT
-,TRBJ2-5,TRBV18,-,CASSLTTTEETQYF,TGTGCCAGCTCACTAACCACAACGGAAGAGACCCAGTACTTC
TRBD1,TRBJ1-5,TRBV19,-,CASRKGDRGRVQPQHF,TGTGCCAGTAGGAAGGGGGACAGGGGGCGAGTTCAGCCCCAGCATTTT
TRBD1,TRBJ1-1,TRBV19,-,CASIRGTGGTEAFF,TGTGCCAGTATCCGAGGGACAGGGGGTACTGAAGCTTTCTTT
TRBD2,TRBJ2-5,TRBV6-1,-,CASSGGLAGGVEETQYF,TGTGCCAGCAGTGGCGGTCTAGCGGGGGGGGTTGAAGAGACCCAGTACTTC
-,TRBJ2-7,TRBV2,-,CASRYSGDEQYF,TGTGCCAGCAGATATTCGGGGGACGAGCAGTACTTC
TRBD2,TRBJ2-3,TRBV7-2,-,CASSLIGGGVDTQYF,TGTGCCAGCAGCTTAATCGGCGGGGGGGTAGATACGCAGTATTTT
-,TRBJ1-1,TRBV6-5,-,CASIHLANTEAFF,TGTGCCAGCATCCACCTGGCCAACACTGAAGCTTTCTTT
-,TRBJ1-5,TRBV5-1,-,CASSLTGDVSQPQHF,TGCGCCAGCAGCTTAACGGGGGATGTTAGTCAGCCCCAGCATTTT
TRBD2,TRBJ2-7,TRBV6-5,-,CASSYSSQGGYEQYF,TGTGCCAGCAGTTACTCGTCCCAGGGAGGGTACGAGCAGTACTTC
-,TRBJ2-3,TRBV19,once,CASSKDAATDTQYF,TGTGCCAGTAGTAAGGATGCGGCGACAGATACGCAGTATTTT
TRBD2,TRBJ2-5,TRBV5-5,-,CASCPSSLAGGPKTQYF,TGTGCCAGCTGCCCATCCTCACTAGCGGGGGGGCCAAAGACCCAGTACTTC
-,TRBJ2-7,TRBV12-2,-,CASRRGNLSYEQYF,TGTGCAAGTCGCAGGGGGAACCTCTCCTACGAGCAGTACTTC
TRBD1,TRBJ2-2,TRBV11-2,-,CASSLVTGVSNTGELFF,TGTGCCAGCAGCTTAGTAACAGGGGTTTCGAACACCGGGGAGCTGTTTTTT
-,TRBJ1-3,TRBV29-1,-,CSVETPGNTIYF,TGCAGCGTTGAAACCCCTGGAAACACCATATATTTT
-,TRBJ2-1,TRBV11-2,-,CASSPTYSGAYNEQFF,TGTGCCAGCAGCCCCACCTATAGCGGAGCCTACAATGAGCAGTTCTTC
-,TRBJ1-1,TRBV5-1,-,CASSLTPGNTEAFF,TGCGCCAGCAGCTTGACCCCAGGGAACACTGAAGCTTTCTTT
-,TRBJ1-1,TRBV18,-,CASSPVENTEAFF,TGTGCCAGCTCGCCAGTAGAGAACACTGAAGCTTTCTTT
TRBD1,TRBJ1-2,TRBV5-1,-,CASSLGQGNVYTF,TGCGCCAGCAGCTTGGGACAGGGAAATGTCTACACCTTC
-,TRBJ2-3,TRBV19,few,CASMRRTEAADTQYF,TGTGCCAGTATGAGGAGGACAGAAGCGGCAGATACGCAGTATTTT
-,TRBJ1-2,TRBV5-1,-,CASSFSGREEGYTF,TGCGCCAGCAGCTTTTCCGGCAGGGAAGAGGGCTACACCTTC
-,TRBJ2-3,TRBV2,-,CASRGRASTDTQYF,TGTGCCAGCAGAGGCCGGGCCAGCACAGATACGCAGTATTTT
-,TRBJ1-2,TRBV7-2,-,CASTRGEFLGGYTF,TGTGCCAGCACCAGGGGCGAGTTCCTGGGCGGCTACACCTTC
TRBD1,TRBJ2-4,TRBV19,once,CASSMQGAAKNIQYF,TGTGCCAGTAGTATGCAGGGGGCTGCCAAAAACATTCAGTACTTC
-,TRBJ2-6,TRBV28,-,CASQTGANVLTF,TGTGCCAGCCAGACTGGGGCCAACGTCCTGACTTTC
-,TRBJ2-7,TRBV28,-,CASSLRQGTSYEQYF,TGTGCCAGCAGTTTGCGGCAGGGAACCTCCTACGAGCAGTACTTC
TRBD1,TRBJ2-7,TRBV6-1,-,CASSGDLGTGGYEQYF,TGTGCCAGCAGTGGGGATCTAGGGACAGGGGGCTACGAGCAGTACTTC
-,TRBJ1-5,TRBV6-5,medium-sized,CASGVEGLQPQHF,TGTGCCAGTGGGGTCGAAGGTCTTCAGCCCCAGCATTTT
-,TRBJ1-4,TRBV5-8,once,CASSLGLREKLFF,TGTGCCAGCAGCCTGGGACTGCGCGAAAAACTGTTTTTT
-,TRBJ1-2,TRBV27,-,CASSHRDPGHYGYTF,TGTGCCAGCAGTCACCGGGACCCGGGGCACTATGGCTACACCTTC
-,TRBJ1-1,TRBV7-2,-,CASSSQSNTEAFF,TGTGCCAGCAGCTCTCAGTCGAACACTGAAGCTTTCTTT
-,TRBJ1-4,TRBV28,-,CASSRWGAIDEKLFF,TGTGCCAGCAGCCGGTGGGGGGCTATCGATGAAAAACTGTTTTTT
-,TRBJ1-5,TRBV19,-,CASSIEAHPQHF,TGTGCCAGTAGTATAGAGGCCCACCCCCAGCATTTT
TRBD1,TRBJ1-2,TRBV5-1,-,CASSLARTGADYGYTF,TGCGCCAGCAGCTTGGCTCGGACAGGGGCGGACTATGGCTACACCTTC
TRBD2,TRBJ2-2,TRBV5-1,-,CATGSGDYTGELFF,TGCGCCACCGGTAGCGGGGACTACACCGGGGAGCTGTTTTTT
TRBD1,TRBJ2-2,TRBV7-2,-,CASSSQGIEGGELFF,TGTGCCAGCAGCTCACAGGGGATAGAGGGCGGGGAGCTGTTTTTT
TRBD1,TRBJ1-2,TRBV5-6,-,CASSPGTGRTYTF,TGTGCCAGCAGCCCCGGGACAGGGAGAACCTACACCTTC
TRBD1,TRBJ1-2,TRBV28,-,CANSGQGYGYTF,TGTGCCAACTCGGGACAGGGGTATGGCTACACCTTC
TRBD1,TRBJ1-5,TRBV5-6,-,CASSSDRGQNQPQHF,TGTGCCAGCAGCTCCGACAGGGGGCAGAATCAGCCCCAGCATTTT
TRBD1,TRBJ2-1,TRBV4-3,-,CASASQGQGYNEQFF,TGCGCCAGCGCCTCGCAGGGACAGGGGTACAATGAGCAGTTCTTC
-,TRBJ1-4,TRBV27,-,CASSLLGGEKLFF,TGTGCCAGCAGTTTATTGGGGGGTGAAAAACTGTTTTTT
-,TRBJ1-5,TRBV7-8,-,CASSVGRAQPQHF,TGTGCCAGCAGCGTAGGTCGAGCTCAGCCCCAGCATTTT
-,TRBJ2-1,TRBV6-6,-,CASLPRGGSGEQFF,TGTGCCAGCCTTCCCAGGGGGGGAAGCGGTGAGCAGTTCTTC
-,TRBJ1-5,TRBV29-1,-,CSVGYGGNQPQHF,TGCAGCGTTGGGTATGGTGGCAATCAGCCCCAGCATTTT
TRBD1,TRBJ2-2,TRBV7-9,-,CASSLIEGAGTGELFF,TGTGCCAGCAGCTTAATCGAGGGGGCCGGCACCGGGGAGCTGTTTTTT
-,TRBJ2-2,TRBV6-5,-,CASSYSRGGELFF,TGTGCCAGCAGTTACTCGAGGGGCGGGGAGCTGTTTTTT
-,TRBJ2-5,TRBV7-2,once,CASSWGVQETQYF,TGTGCCAGCAGCTGGGGAGTACAAGAGACCCAGTACTTC
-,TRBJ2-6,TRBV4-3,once,CASSQDRGANVLTF,TGCGCCAGCAGCCAAGACAGGGGGGCCAACGTCCTGACTTTC
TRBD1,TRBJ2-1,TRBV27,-,CASSARRQGSNEQFF,TGTGCCAGCAGCGCCCGGAGACAGGGAAGTAATGAGCAGTTCTTC
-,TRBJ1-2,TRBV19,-,CASSIGHLDYGYTF,TGTGCCAGTAGTATAGGCCACCTGGACTATGGCTACACCTTC
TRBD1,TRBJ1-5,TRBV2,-,CASSEQGGEQPQHF,TGTGCCAGCAGTGAACAGGGGGGTGAGCAGCCCCAGCATTTT
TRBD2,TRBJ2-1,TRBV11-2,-,CASSPIWGGKIHNEQFF,TGTGCCAGCAGCCCCATCTGGGGGGGGAAAATACACAATGAGCAGTTCTTC
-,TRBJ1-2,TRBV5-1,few,CASSFNGGNYGYTF,TGCGCCAGCAGCTTTAATGGGGGTAACTATGGCTACACCTTC
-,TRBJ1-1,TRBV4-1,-,CASRDGGMGLVNTEAFF,TGCGCCAGCAGGGATGGGGGGATGGGGTTAGTGAACACTGAAGCTTTCTTT
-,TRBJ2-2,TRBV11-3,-,CASSLGWQGELFF,TGTGCCAGCAGCTTAGGTTGGCAGGGGGAGCTGTTTTTT